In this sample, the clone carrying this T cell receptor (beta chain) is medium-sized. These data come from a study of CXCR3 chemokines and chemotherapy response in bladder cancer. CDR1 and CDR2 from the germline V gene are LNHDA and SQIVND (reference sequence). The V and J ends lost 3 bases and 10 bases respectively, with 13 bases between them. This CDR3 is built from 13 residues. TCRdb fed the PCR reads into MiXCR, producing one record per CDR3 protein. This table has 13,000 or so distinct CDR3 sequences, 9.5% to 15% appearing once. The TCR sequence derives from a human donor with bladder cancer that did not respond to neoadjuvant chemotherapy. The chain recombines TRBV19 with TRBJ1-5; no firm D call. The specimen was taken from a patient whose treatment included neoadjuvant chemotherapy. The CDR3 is CASSINSRNPQHF. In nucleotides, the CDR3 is TGTGCCAGTAGTATCAATTCCCGCAACCCCCAGCATTTT.